This TCR beta chain comes out of a study of molecular identifiers for immune sequencing clone quantification. This clonotype was observed a few times. Its target is unknown. TCRdb called the PCR reads again in MiXCR, with one record for every CDR3 protein. The sample shows over 65,000 distinct CDR3 sequences, roughly 23% of them seen only once. Study-wide results and limits: Highly expanded clone sizes could be underestimated by identical TCR molecules sharing a barcode.

This receptor was identified in a human donor in good health. Some libraries in this study had Jurkat cell RNA spiked in. Sequences were obtained from naive CD8+ T cells from blood, with Jurkat cell RNA spiked in. This sample's subset: FACS-sorted CD8+CD4-CCR7+CD45RA+ naive T cells.

The CDR3 sequence is CASRPQGFGNQPQHF. The CDR3 bases are TGTGCCAGCAGACCCCAGGGGTTCGGCAATCAGCCCCAGCATTTT. The genes are TRBV12-3 or TRBV12-4 and TRBJ1-5; a weak D match, TRBD1 (6 bases). V was trimmed by 6 bases and J by 2 bases, leaving 14 bases between them. This CDR3 has 15 residues.